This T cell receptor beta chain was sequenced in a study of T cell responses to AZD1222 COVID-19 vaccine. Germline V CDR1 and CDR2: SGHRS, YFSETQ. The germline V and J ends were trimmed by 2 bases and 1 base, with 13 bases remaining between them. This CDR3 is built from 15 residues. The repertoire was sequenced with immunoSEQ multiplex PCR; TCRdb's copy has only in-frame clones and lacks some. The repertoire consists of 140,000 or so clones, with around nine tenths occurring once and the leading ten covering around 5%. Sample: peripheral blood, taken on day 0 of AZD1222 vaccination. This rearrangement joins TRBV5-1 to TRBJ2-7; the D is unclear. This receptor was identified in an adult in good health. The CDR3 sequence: CASSFSSPISYEQYF. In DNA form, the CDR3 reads TGCGCCAGCAGCTTTTCCAGCCCCATTTCCTACGAGCAGTACTTC.